This is a list of T cell receptor beta chains from one sample in a study of blood T cell repertoires in COVID-19. The data were produced by immunoSEQ multiplex PCR, yet TCRdb's version contains in-frame clones alone and is incomplete. Of 65,000 to 95,000 clones in the sample, roughly 86% were seen once. Specimen: peripheral blood. Every receptor here comes from a man between 65 and 85 years old with acute or convalescent COVID-19. The CDR3 runs from the conserved cysteine through the conserved F or W. The D gene is left open where the match is weak. For some rows the clone size is stated as once, few or many, or as a class when expanded; others skip it.

j_gene: TRBJ2-3; abundance: once; d_gene: TRBD1; v_gene: TRBV5-6; CDR3aa: CASSLNLDRGPSGTQYF; CDR3nt: TGTGCCAGCAGCCTAAATCTGGACAGGGGGCCTTCTGGTACGCAGTATTTT
j_gene: TRBJ1-6; abundance: .; d_gene: .; v_gene: TRBV7-9; CDR3aa: CASSSLRDNNSPLHF; CDR3nt: TGTGCCAGCAGCTCCCTCCGGGATAATAATTCACCCCTCCACTTT
j_gene: TRBJ1-2; abundance: .; d_gene: TRBD1; v_gene: TRBV23-1; CDR3aa: CASSQFPDRDYGYTF; CDR3nt: TGCGCCAGCAGTCAATTCCCAGACAGGGACTATGGCTACACCTTC
j_gene: TRBJ2-3; abundance: once; d_gene: TRBD2; v_gene: TRBV5-1; CDR3aa: CASRTSGISTDTQYF; CDR3nt: TGCGCCAGCAGGACTAGCGGAATTAGCACAGATACGCAGTATTTT
j_gene: TRBJ2-3; abundance: .; d_gene: TRBD2; v_gene: TRBV5-4; CDR3aa: CASSLSRGGADTQYF; CDR3nt: TGTGCCAGCAGCTTGAGTCGGGGGGGTGCAGATACGCAGTATTTT
j_gene: TRBJ2-1; abundance: .; d_gene: TRBD2; v_gene: TRBV6-2/TRBV6-3; CDR3aa: CASSPYWAGAYNEQFF; CDR3nt: TGTGCCAGCAGTCCCTATTGGGCGGGAGCTTACAATGAGCAGTTCTTC
j_gene: TRBJ1-2; abundance: once; d_gene: .; v_gene: TRBV4-3; CDR3aa: CASSRSGGARGYTF; CDR3nt: TGCGCCAGCAGCCGCAGCGGGGGGGCGCGTGGCTACACCTTC
j_gene: TRBJ1-1; abundance: .; d_gene: .; v_gene: TRBV16; CDR3aa: CASSQSTGRAMNTEAFF; CDR3nt: TGTGCCAGCAGCCAATCCACAGGGAGGGCAATGAACACTGAAGCTTTCTTT
j_gene: TRBJ2-7; abundance: .; d_gene: .; v_gene: TRBV28; CDR3aa: CASRTQGGGYEQYF; CDR3nt: TGTGCCAGCAGAACCCAAGGGGGTGGGTACGAGCAGTACTTC
j_gene: TRBJ1-2; abundance: .; d_gene: .; v_gene: TRBV19; CDR3aa: CASSPVVSYGYTF; CDR3nt: TGTGCCAGTAGTCCGGTTGTGAGCTATGGCTACACCTTC
j_gene: TRBJ2-3; abundance: .; d_gene: .; v_gene: TRBV7-9; CDR3aa: CASSLVIGVTQYF; CDR3nt: TGTGCCAGCAGCTTAGTTATAGGAGTTACGCAGTATTTT
j_gene: TRBJ1-3; abundance: .; d_gene: .; v_gene: TRBV6-2/TRBV6-3; CDR3aa: CASSYGLHSGNTIYF; CDR3nt: TGTGCCAGCAGTTACGGGCTCCACTCTGGAAACACCATATATTTT
j_gene: TRBJ2-3; abundance: .; d_gene: .; v_gene: TRBV10-3; CDR3aa: CAISSDGNTQYF; CDR3nt: TGTGCCATCAGTTCGGACGGGAATACGCAGTATTTT
j_gene: TRBJ2-5; abundance: .; d_gene: TRBD2; v_gene: TRBV9; CDR3aa: CASSVASGLNSQETQYF; CDR3nt: TGTGCCAGCAGCGTAGCTAGCGGGCTGAACTCTCAAGAGACCCAGTACTTC
j_gene: TRBJ2-2; abundance: .; d_gene: .; v_gene: TRBV6-5; CDR3aa: CASSFLGVGTGELFF; CDR3nt: TGTGCCAGCAGTTTTTTAGGGGTCGGCACCGGGGAGCTGTTTTTT
j_gene: TRBJ1-1; abundance: .; d_gene: .; v_gene: TRBV29-1; CDR3aa: CSVKPRVNTEAFF; CDR3nt: TGCAGCGTTAAGCCGCGAGTGAACACTGAAGCTTTCTTT
j_gene: TRBJ1-2; abundance: .; d_gene: TRBD1; v_gene: TRBV6-2/TRBV6-3; CDR3aa: CASSDREYGYTF; CDR3nt: TGTGCCAGCAGTGACAGGGAGTATGGCTACACCTTC
j_gene: TRBJ2-2; abundance: .; d_gene: TRBD1; v_gene: TRBV7-9; CDR3aa: CASSLRGTGNTGELFF; CDR3nt: TGTGCCAGCAGCTTAAGGGGGACAGGGAACACCGGGGAGCTGTTTTTT
j_gene: TRBJ2-7; abundance: once; d_gene: TRBD1; v_gene: TRBV5-6; CDR3aa: CASSIGQGSYEQYF; CDR3nt: TGTGCCAGCAGCATAGGACAGGGGTCCTACGAGCAGTACTTC
j_gene: TRBJ1-2; abundance: few; d_gene: .; v_gene: TRBV18; CDR3aa: CASSPQELYGYTF; CDR3nt: TGTGCCAGCTCACCGCAGGAACTCTATGGCTACACCTTC
j_gene: TRBJ1-2; abundance: .; d_gene: .; v_gene: TRBV3-1/TRBV3-2; CDR3aa: CASSHLSLGSFSYGYTF; CDR3nt: TGTGCCAGCAGCCACCTTAGCCTAGGGAGTTTTAGCTATGGCTACACCTTC
j_gene: TRBJ2-7; abundance: .; d_gene: TRBD1; v_gene: TRBV18; CDR3aa: CASSPPDRASSYEQYF; CDR3nt: TGTGCCAGCTCACCACCCGACAGGGCCAGCTCCTACGAGCAGTACTTC
j_gene: TRBJ2-1; abundance: .; d_gene: TRBD2; v_gene: TRBV19; CDR3aa: CASSITKGLAGSNEQFF; CDR3nt: TGTGCCAGTAGTATTACCAAGGGACTAGCGGGATCAAATGAGCAGTTCTTC
j_gene: TRBJ2-1; abundance: .; d_gene: TRBD2; v_gene: TRBV6-5; CDR3aa: CASSPGLATYNEQFF; CDR3nt: TGTGCCAGCAGCCCGGGACTAGCGACCTACAATGAGCAGTTCTTC
j_gene: TRBJ2-1; abundance: once; d_gene: TRBD2; v_gene: TRBV14; CDR3aa: CASSLSGSRYNEQFF; CDR3nt: TGTGCCAGCAGCCTGAGCGGGAGCCGTTACAATGAGCAGTTCTTC
j_gene: TRBJ1-1; abundance: .; d_gene: .; v_gene: TRBV5-1; CDR3aa: CASSPQQGQGTEAFF; CDR3nt: TGCGCCAGCAGCCCCCAACAGGGTCAAGGCACTGAAGCTTTCTTT
j_gene: TRBJ2-7; abundance: once; d_gene: TRBD1; v_gene: TRBV19; CDR3aa: CASSIKGDRDYEQYF; CDR3nt: TGTGCCAGTAGTATTAAGGGAGACAGGGACTACGAGCAGTACTTC
j_gene: TRBJ2-7; abundance: .; d_gene: TRBD1; v_gene: TRBV9; CDR3aa: CASSPRQGGNYEQYF; CDR3nt: TGTGCCAGCAGCCCCCGACAGGGGGGGAACTACGAGCAGTACTTC
j_gene: TRBJ2-1; abundance: .; d_gene: TRBD2; v_gene: TRBV9; CDR3aa: CASSVGSGRVNEQFF; CDR3nt: TGTGCCAGCAGCGTAGGTAGCGGGAGGGTTAATGAGCAGTTCTTC
j_gene: TRBJ2-2; abundance: .; d_gene: TRBD1; v_gene: TRBV5-4; CDR3aa: CASRSQGAQGTGELFF; CDR3nt: TGTGCCAGCAGAAGTCAGGGGGCGCAAGGCACCGGGGAGCTGTTTTTT
j_gene: TRBJ1-2; abundance: .; d_gene: TRBD1; v_gene: TRBV3-1/TRBV3-2; CDR3aa: CASSLQGAGGYTF; CDR3nt: TGTGCCAGCAGCCTGCAGGGGGCCGGGGGCTACACCTTC
j_gene: TRBJ1-1; abundance: .; d_gene: .; v_gene: TRBV9; CDR3aa: CASSVGPGTEAFF; CDR3nt: TGTGCCAGCAGCGTAGGACCGGGAACTGAAGCTTTCTTT
j_gene: TRBJ1-4; abundance: .; d_gene: .; v_gene: TRBV10-3; CDR3aa: CAISDGQTNEKLFF; CDR3nt: TGTGCCATCAGTGACGGACAGACGAATGAAAAACTGTTTTTT
j_gene: TRBJ2-1; abundance: .; d_gene: TRBD2; v_gene: TRBV3-1/TRBV3-2; CDR3aa: CASSQVVSSGGPLSYNEQFF; CDR3nt: TGTGCCAGCAGCCAAGTCGTGTCCTCGGGAGGGCCCCTTTCGTACAATGAGCAGTTCTTC
j_gene: TRBJ2-2; abundance: .; d_gene: .; v_gene: TRBV18; CDR3aa: CASSPRYFTLNTGELFF; CDR3nt: TGTGCCAGCTCACCACGGTATTTCACCCTAAACACCGGGGAGCTGTTTTTT
j_gene: TRBJ1-1; abundance: few; d_gene: .; v_gene: TRBV4-1; CDR3aa: CASSHWRNVPTQDRMNTEAFF; CDR3nt: TGCGCCAGCAGCCATTGGCGTAACGTCCCCACACAGGACAGAATGAACACTGAAGCTTTCTTT
j_gene: TRBJ1-1; abundance: once; d_gene: .; v_gene: TRBV19; CDR3aa: CASSPDLAPNTEAFF; CDR3nt: TGTGCCAGTAGTCCCGATTTGGCTCCGAACACTGAAGCTTTCTTT
j_gene: TRBJ1-5; abundance: .; d_gene: TRBD1; v_gene: TRBV5-5; CDR3aa: CASSRTGGNQPQHF; CDR3nt: TGTGCCAGCAGCCGGACAGGGGGGAATCAGCCCCAGCATTTT
j_gene: TRBJ2-7; abundance: .; d_gene: TRBD2; v_gene: TRBV27; CDR3aa: CASIASGGLEQYF; CDR3nt: TGTGCCAGTATCGCTAGCGGGGGCCTCGAGCAGTACTTC
j_gene: TRBJ1-4; abundance: once; d_gene: TRBD1; v_gene: TRBV24-1; CDR3aa: CATSDTGTGREKLFF; CDR3nt: TGTGCCACCAGTGATACCGGGACAGGGAGGGAAAAACTGTTTTTT
j_gene: TRBJ2-7; abundance: few; d_gene: .; v_gene: TRBV25-1; CDR3aa: CASSGSGLTEQYF; CDR3nt: TGTGCCAGCAGTGGATCGGGACTTACCGAGCAGTACTTC
j_gene: TRBJ2-1; abundance: .; d_gene: .; v_gene: TRBV7-2; CDR3aa: CASSLEGRGHNEQFF; CDR3nt: TGTGCCAGCAGCTTAGAGGGGCGGGGCCACAATGAGCAGTTCTTC
j_gene: TRBJ2-2; abundance: .; d_gene: .; v_gene: TRBV2; CDR3aa: CASTNPAGTGELFF; CDR3nt: TGTGCCAGCACCAACCCGGCGGGCACCGGGGAGCTGTTTTTT
j_gene: TRBJ2-1; abundance: .; d_gene: TRBD2; v_gene: TRBV5-6; CDR3aa: CASSGGLAGEYNEQFF; CDR3nt: TGTGCCAGCAGCGGTGGGTTAGCGGGAGAATACAATGAGCAGTTCTTC
j_gene: TRBJ2-1; abundance: few; d_gene: TRBD2; v_gene: TRBV11-2; CDR3aa: CASSLTGGGSYNEQFF; CDR3nt: TGTGCCAGCAGCTTAACCGGCGGGGGCTCCTACAATGAGCAGTTCTTC
j_gene: TRBJ1-6; abundance: .; d_gene: TRBD1; v_gene: TRBV9; CDR3aa: CASSPRTGGKNSPLHF; CDR3nt: TGTGCCAGCAGCCCAAGGACAGGGGGCAAGAATTCACCCCTCCACTTT
j_gene: TRBJ2-1; abundance: .; d_gene: TRBD2; v_gene: TRBV25-1; CDR3aa: CASSGNSGRGDEQFF; CDR3nt: TGTGCCAGCAGTGGCAATAGCGGGCGCGGGGATGAGCAGTTCTTC
j_gene: TRBJ1-1; abundance: .; d_gene: .; v_gene: TRBV7-9; CDR3aa: CASSLQGKNTEAFF; CDR3nt: TGTGCCAGCAGCTTACAGGGAAAGAACACTGAAGCTTTCTTT
j_gene: TRBJ2-2; abundance: .; d_gene: TRBD2; v_gene: TRBV2; CDR3aa: CASSQLAARRELFF; CDR3nt: TGTGCCAGCAGTCAACTAGCGGCCAGGCGGGAGCTGTTTTTT
j_gene: TRBJ2-2; abundance: .; d_gene: .; v_gene: TRBV6-5; CDR3aa: CASSRDFDTGELFF; CDR3nt: TGTGCCAGCAGCCGGGACTTTGACACCGGGGAGCTGTTTTTT
j_gene: TRBJ1-2; abundance: .; d_gene: .; v_gene: TRBV6-5; CDR3aa: CASRYDSSETRGYTF; CDR3nt: TGTGCCAGCAGATATGACAGTTCTGAAACCAGGGGCTACACCTTC
j_gene: TRBJ1-6; abundance: .; d_gene: .; v_gene: TRBV10-3; CDR3aa: CAISEGEGPNSPLHF; CDR3nt: TGTGCCATCAGTGAGGGGGAGGGGCCTAATTCACCCCTCCACTTT
j_gene: TRBJ2-1; abundance: .; d_gene: .; v_gene: TRBV3-1/TRBV3-2; CDR3aa: CASSNAGGGQFF; CDR3nt: TGTGCCAGCAGTAACGCCGGAGGAGGGCAGTTCTTC
j_gene: TRBJ2-5; abundance: once; d_gene: .; v_gene: TRBV3-1/TRBV3-2; CDR3aa: CASSHQVTETQYF; CDR3nt: TGTGCCAGCAGCCATCAGGTCACAGAGACCCAGTACTTC
j_gene: TRBJ1-5; abundance: .; d_gene: .; v_gene: TRBV18; CDR3aa: CASSPSVPSNQPQHF; CDR3nt: TGTGCCAGCTCACCGTCGGTCCCCTCCAATCAGCCCCAGCATTTT
j_gene: TRBJ2-6; abundance: .; d_gene: TRBD1; v_gene: TRBV10-3; CDR3aa: CAISESSGGGSGANVLTF; CDR3nt: TGTGCCATCAGTGAGTCCTCAGGGGGCGGATCTGGGGCCAACGTCCTGACTTTC
j_gene: TRBJ1-1; abundance: .; d_gene: .; v_gene: TRBV5-5; CDR3aa: CASSFLRVNTEAFF; CDR3nt: TGTGCCAGCAGCTTTCTGAGGGTGAACACTGAAGCTTTCTTT